There are a few counts of the clone carrying this T cell receptor beta chain. What it binds is not known. The data belong to a study of blood T cells in healthy people across ages. General study results and limits: Per million T cells, the diversity of TCR beta decreased roughly linearly as age advanced.

It was with a sample-barcoded 5' primer and a J-beta primer mix that a second PCR of roughly 7 to 12 cycles was run. One entry per CDR3 protein, called by TCRdb with MiXCR from the 5' RACE reads. This repertoire shows 1 million or so distinct CDR3 sequences, about 25% found once; its top ten account for around 0.75%. Germline CDR1 and CDR2: SGHTA and FQGNSA. Trimming stripped 1 base from V and 5 bases from J, with 8 bases between. CDR3 length: 13 residues. The same sample was also used in a study of T cells of mothers and their children. Per that study: Per child, around 3 million TCR beta CDR3 reads were obtained, against over 8.5 million per mother. It was related mother-child pairs that showed slightly higher overlap than unrelated pairs, without reaching significance. No clones detected were persistent microchimeric T cell clones.

The gene calls are TRBV7-2 and TRBJ1-2; no clear D gene. This clonotype originated in a girl aged 2 to 10 in good health. The specimen sequenced was blood. CDR3: CASSLEEGYGYTF. The DNA for the CDR3 is TGTGCCAGCAGCTTAGAGGAGGGATATGGCTACACCTTC.